This T cell receptor beta chain appears in the sequencing data of a study of blood T cells in healthy people across ages. The study, taken as a whole, reports: Comparison with aged donors showed that long-lived donors had more naive CD4+ cells and higher diversity.

Comments on this clonotype: Its antigen is still unknown.

The CDR3 runs 18 residues. Germline CDR1 is LGHNA and CDR2 is YSLEER. The V gene lost 1 base and the J gene lost 0 bases, with 13 bases spanning the gap. The use of a sample-barcoded 5' primer and a J-beta primer mix characterized a second PCR of roughly 6 to 12 cycles. Researchers report that a template-switch adaptor with 12 random nucleotides tagged each cDNA molecule. One entry per CDR3 protein results from TCRdb running MiXCR on the 5' RACE reads. The sample holds approximately 1.5 million distinct CDR3 sequences, about 45% seen once. The rearrangement links TRBV4-3 to TRBJ2-6; no firm D call. This sequence originates from a young woman in good health. Sequenced: blood. CDR3 bases: TGCGCCAGCAGCCAAGTCCAGGACGGTTACTCTGGGGCCAACGTCCTGACTTTC. Its protein is CASSQVQDGYSGANVLTF.